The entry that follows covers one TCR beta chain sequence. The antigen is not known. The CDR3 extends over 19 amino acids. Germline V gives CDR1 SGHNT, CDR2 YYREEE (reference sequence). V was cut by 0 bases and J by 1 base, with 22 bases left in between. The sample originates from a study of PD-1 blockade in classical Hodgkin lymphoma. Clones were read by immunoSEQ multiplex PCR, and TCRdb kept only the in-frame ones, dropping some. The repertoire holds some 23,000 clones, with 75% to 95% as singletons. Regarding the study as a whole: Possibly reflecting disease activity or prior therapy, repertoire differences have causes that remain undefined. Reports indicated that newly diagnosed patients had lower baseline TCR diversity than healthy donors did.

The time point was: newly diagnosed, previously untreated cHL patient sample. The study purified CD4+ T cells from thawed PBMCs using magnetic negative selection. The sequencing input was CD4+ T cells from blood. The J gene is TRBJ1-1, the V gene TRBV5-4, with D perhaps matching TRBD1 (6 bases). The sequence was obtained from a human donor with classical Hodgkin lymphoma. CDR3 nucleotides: TGTGCCAGCAGCTTGGCCCCCCGTGACTTCGGGACAAAGAACACTGAAGCTTTCTTT. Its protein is CASSLAPRDFGTKNTEAFF.